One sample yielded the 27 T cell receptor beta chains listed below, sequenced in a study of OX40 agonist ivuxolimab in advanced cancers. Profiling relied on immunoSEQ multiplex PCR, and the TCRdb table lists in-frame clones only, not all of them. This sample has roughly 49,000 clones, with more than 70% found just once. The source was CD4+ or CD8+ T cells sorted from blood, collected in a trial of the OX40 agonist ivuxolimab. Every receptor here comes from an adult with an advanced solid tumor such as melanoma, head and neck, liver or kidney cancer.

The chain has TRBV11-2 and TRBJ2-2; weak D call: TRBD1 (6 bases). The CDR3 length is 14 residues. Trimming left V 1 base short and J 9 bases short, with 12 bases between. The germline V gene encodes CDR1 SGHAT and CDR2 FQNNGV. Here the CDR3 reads CASSLVTGVRELFF. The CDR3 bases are TGTGCCAGCAGCTTAGTGACAGGAGTCCGGGAGCTGTTTTTT.

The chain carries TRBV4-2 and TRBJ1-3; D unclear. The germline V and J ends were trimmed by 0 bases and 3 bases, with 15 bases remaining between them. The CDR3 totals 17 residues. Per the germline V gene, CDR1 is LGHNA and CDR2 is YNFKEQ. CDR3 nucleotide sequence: TGTGCCAGCAGCCAAGAGGTTAGCGGTGGGTTTGGAAACACCATATATTTT. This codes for CASSQEVSGGFGNTIYF.

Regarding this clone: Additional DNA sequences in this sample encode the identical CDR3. Here the CDR3 DNA reads TGTGCCAGCAGCGTAGCGGGAGGCAATCAGCCCCAGCATTTT. The encoded protein is CASSVAGGNQPQHF. The V and J genes are TRBV9 and TRBJ1-5, with no clear D. CDR1 and CDR2 (germline): SGDLS, YYNGEE. V gave up 0 bases and J gave up 2 bases, with 6 bases separating them. The CDR3 runs to 14 residues.

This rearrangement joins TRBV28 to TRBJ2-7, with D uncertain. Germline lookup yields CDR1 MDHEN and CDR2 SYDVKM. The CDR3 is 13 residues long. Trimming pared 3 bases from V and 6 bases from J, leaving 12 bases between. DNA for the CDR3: TGTGCCAGCAGTTTGAACCATTTAGGCGAGCAGTACTTC. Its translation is CASSLNHLGEQYF.

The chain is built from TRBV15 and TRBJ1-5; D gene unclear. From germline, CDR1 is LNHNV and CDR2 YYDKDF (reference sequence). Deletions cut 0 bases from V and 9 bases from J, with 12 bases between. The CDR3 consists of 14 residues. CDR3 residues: CATSRDDGPGPQHF. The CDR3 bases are TGTGCCACCAGCAGAGATGACGGTCCTGGGCCCCAGCATTTT.

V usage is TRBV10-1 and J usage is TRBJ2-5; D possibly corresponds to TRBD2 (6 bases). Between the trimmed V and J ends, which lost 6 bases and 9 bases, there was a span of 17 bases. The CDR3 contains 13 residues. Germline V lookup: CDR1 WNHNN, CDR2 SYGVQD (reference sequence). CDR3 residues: CASRGRDLLSQYF. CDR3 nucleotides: TGCGCCAGCAGAGGACGGGACTTATTGTCCCAGTACTTC.

The CDR3 loop reads CASSQDRTVPQHF. CDR3 DNA: TGTGCCAGCAGCCAAGATCGTACGGTGCCCCAGCATTTT. This rearrangement joins TRBV4-2 to TRBJ1-5, with D unresolved. CDR3 size: 13 residues. With 0 bases removed from V and 9 bases from J, the gap between germline ends came to 9 bases. From germline, CDR1 is LGHNA and CDR2 YNFKEQ.

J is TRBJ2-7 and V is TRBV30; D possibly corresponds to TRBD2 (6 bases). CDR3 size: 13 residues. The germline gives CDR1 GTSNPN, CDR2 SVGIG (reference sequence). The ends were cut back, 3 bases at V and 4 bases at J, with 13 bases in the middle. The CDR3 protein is CAWSPGLIYEQYF. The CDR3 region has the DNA TGTGCCTGGAGCCCGGGACTGATATACGAGCAGTACTTC.

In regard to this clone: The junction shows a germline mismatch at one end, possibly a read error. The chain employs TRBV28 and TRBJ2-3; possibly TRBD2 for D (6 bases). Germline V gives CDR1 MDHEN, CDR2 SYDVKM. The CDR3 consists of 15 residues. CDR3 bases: TGTGCCAGCAGTTTAGGAGGGGATGGGCACAGATACGCAGTATTT. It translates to CASSLGGDGHRYAVF. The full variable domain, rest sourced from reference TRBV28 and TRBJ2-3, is DVKVTQSSRYLVKRTGEKVFLECVQDMDHENMFWYRQDPGLGLRLIYFSYDVKMKEKGDIPEGYSVSREKKERFSLILESASTNQTSMYLCASSLGGDGHRYAVFGPGTRLTVL.

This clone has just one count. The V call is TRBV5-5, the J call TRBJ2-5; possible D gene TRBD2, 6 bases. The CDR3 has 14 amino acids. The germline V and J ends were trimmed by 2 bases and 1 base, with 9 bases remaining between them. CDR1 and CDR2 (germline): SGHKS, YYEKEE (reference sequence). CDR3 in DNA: TGTGCCAGCAGCTTTGGGGGGAGCCAAGAGACCCAGTACTTC. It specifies CASSFGGSQETQYF.

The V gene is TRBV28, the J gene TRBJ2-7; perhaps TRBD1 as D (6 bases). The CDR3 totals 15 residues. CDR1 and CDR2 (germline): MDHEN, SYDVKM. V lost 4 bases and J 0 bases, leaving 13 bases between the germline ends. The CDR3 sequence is CASSSPQGSSYEQYF. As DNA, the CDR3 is TGTGCCAGCAGTTCCCCCCAGGGGAGCTCCTACGAGCAGTACTTC.

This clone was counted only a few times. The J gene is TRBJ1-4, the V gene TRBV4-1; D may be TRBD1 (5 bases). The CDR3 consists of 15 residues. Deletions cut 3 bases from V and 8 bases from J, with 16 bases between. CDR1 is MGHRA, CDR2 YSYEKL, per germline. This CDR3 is CASSQVRGVDEKLFF. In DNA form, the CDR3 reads TGCGCCAGCAGCCAGGTCCGAGGGGTGGACGAAAAACTGTTTTTT.

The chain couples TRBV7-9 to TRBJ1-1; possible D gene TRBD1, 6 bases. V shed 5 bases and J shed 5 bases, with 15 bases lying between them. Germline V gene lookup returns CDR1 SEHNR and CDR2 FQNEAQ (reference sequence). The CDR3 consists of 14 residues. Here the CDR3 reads CASSLGGQGTEAFF. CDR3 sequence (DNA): TGTGCCAGCAGCCTAGGGGGGCAGGGGACTGAAGCTTTCTTT.

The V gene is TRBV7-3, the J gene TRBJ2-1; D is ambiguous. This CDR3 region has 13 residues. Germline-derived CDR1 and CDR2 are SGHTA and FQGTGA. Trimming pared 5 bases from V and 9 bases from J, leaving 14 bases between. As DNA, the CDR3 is TGTGCCAGCAGCCCCTCCCGGGCCAGTGAGCAGTTCTTC. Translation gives CASSPSRASEQFF.

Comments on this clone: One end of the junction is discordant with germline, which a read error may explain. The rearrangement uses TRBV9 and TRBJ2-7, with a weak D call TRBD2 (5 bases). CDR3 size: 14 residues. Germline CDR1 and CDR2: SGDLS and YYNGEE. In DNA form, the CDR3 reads TGTGCCAGCAGCGTAGCGGGGAGTACCTACGAGCAGTGCTTC. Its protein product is CASSVAGSTYEQCF. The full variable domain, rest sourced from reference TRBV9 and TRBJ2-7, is DSGVTQTPKHLITATGQRVTLRCSPRSGDLSVYWYQQSLDQGLQFLIQYYNGEERAKGNILERFSAQQFPDLHSELNLSSLELGDSALYFCASSVAGSTYEQCFGPGTRLTVT.

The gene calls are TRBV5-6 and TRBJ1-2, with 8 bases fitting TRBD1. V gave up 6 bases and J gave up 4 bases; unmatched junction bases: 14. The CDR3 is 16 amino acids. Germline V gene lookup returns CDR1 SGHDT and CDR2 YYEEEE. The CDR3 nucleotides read TGTGCCAGCATTACGGGACCGGGACAGGCGATCTATGGCTACACCTTC. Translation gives CASITGPGQAIYGYTF.

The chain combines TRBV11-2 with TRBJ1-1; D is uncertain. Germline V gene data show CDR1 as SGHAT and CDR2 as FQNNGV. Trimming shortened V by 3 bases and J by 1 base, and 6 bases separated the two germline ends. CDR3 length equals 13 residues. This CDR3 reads CASSLEGNTEAFF. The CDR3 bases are TGTGCCAGCAGCTTGGAGGGGAACACTGAAGCTTTCTTT.

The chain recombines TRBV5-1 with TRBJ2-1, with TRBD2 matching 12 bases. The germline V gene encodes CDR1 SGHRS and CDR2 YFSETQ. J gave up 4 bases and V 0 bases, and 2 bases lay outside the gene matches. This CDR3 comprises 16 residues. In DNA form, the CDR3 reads TGCGCCAGCAGCTTGGGAGGGACTAGCGGGTACAATGAGCAGTTCTTC. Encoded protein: CASSLGGTSGYNEQFF.

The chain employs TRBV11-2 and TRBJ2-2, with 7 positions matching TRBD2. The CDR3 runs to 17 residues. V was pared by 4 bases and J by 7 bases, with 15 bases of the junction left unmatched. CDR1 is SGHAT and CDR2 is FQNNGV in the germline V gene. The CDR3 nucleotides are TGTGCCAGCAGCTCTATTCTCGGGGCGGGGGTAGGCGGGGAGCTGTTTTTT. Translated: CASSSILGAGVGGELFF. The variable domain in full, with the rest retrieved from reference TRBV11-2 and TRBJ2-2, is EAGVAQSPRYKIIEKRQSVAFWCNPISGHATLYWYQQILGQGPKLLIQFQNNGVVDDSQLPKDRFSAERLKGVDSTLKIQPAKLEDSAVYLCASSSILGAGVGGELFFGEGSRLTVL.

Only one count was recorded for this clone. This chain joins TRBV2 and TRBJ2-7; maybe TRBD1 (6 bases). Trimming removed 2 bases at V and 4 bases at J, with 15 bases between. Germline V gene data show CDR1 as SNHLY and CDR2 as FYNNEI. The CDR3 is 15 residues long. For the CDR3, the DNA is TGTGCCAGCAGTGAACAGGGCAGGGGTTTATACGAGCAGTACTTC. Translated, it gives CASSEQGRGLYEQYF.

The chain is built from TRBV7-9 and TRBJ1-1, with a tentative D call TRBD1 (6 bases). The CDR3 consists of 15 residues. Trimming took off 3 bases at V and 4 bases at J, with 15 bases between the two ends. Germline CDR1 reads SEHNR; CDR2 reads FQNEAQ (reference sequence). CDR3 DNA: TGTGCCAGCAGCTTCCCGGCAGGGGTGGGCACTGAAGCTTTCTTT. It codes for CASSFPAGVGTEAFF.

The CDR3, as DNA: TGTGCCACCAGCAGATATCAGGGGGGTTTCTCGTCTGGGCACATTCAGTACTTC. Translated, it gives CATSRYQGGFSSGHIQYF. The chain uses TRBV15 and TRBJ2-4; TRBD1 might be the D (7 bases). This CDR3 is 18 amino acids long. The V gene lost 2 bases and the J gene lost 8 bases, with 25 bases spanning the gap. Germline loops: CDR1 LNHNV, CDR2 YYDKDF (reference sequence).

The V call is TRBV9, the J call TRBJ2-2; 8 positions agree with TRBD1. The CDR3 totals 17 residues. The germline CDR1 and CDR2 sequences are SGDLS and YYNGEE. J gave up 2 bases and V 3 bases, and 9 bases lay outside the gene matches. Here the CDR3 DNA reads TGTGCCAGCAGCGGGAGCAGGGGGCGTTTAAACACCGGGGAGCTGTTTTTT. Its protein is CASSGSRGRLNTGELFF.

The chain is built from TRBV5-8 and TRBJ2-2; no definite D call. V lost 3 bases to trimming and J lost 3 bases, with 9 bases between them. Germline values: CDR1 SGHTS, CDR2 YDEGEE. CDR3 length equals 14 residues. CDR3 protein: CASSSGDYTGELFF. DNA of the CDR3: TGTGCCAGCAGCTCGGGTGATTACACCGGGGAGCTGTTTTTT.

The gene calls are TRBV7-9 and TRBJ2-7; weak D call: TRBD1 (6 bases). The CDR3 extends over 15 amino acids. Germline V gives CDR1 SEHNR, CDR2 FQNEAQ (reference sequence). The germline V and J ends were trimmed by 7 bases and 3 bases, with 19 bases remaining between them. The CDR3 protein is CASTRRAGVSYEQYF. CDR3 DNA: TGTGCCAGCACCAGAAGGGCAGGGGTCAGCTACGAGCAGTACTTC.

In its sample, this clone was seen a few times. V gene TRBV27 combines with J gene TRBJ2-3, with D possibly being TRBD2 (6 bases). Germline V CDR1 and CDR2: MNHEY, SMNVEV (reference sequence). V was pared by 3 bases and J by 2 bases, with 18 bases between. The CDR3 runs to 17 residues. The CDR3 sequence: CASSFRGRSGDTDTQYF. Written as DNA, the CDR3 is TGTGCCAGCAGTTTCAGAGGGAGGAGCGGAGACACAGATACGCAGTATTTT.

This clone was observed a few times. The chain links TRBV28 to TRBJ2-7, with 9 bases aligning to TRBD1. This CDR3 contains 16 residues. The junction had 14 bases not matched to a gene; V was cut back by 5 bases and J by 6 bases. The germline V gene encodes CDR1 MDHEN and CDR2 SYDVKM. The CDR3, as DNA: TGTGCCAGCAGTGCCTTAACCGGGACAGGGACCCTCGAGCAGTACTTC. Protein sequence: CASSALTGTGTLEQYF.